This TCR beta chain was found in a study of tissue T cells after allogeneic stem cell transplantation. Study-wide points: Shared clones across patients were few; motif clustering revealed tissue-specific shared signatures.

About this clone: Its antigen is currently unknown. The gene names here belong to mouse. The CDR3 end lies 1 residue beyond the end of the read and is filled in from the germline J gene.

CDR1 and CDR2 (germline): KGHPV, FQNQEV (reference sequence). There are 14 residues in the CDR3. The V and J ends lost 4 bases and 0 bases respectively, with 9 bases between them. Time point indicated: mouse harvest day 7 after allogeneic transplant. Mouse grafts combined 10^7 T-cell-depleted bone marrow cells with 10^6 splenic CD5+ T cells. B6 (H2b) cells into BALB/c (H2d) mice; tissues taken at day 7 or 14. TCRdb's table, derived via immunoSEQ multiplex PCR, lists solely in-frame clones and lacks some. Here the sample spans roughly 5,000 clones, roughly 47% being singletons. Sequencing input: skin. The V gene is TRBV26, the J gene TRBJ1-1; D ambiguous. This TCR came from a female BALB/c mouse given C57BL/6 T cells with graft-versus-host disease after an allogeneic hematopoietic cell transplant. CDR3 sequence reads: CASSQAGTNTEVFF. The sequenced part of the CDR3 DNA is TGTGCCAGCAGTCAAGCGGGGACAAACACAGAAGTCTTC.